These 15 T cell receptor beta chains were all obtained from the same sample, sequenced in a study of T cell changes during pregnancy in multiple sclerosis. Libraries were prepared by immunoSEQ multiplex PCR; TCRdb keeps only in-frame clonotypes and omits some of them. The profile covers approximately 57,000 clones, with 75% to 95% appearing a single time and roughly 3.5% taken by the ten largest. This material consisted of peripheral blood, taken after pregnancy. These receptors were collected from a female donor in good health, enrolled as a control in a pregnancy study.

The chain recombines TRBV6-5 with TRBJ1-4; the D gene is possibly TRBD1 (6 bases). The germline V gene encodes CDR1 MNHEY and CDR2 SVGAGI. CDR3 length equals 14 residues. The V end was cut by 5 bases, the J end by 4 bases, with 11 bases between. The CDR3 loop reads CASSRGQFNEKLFF. As DNA, the CDR3 is TGTGCCAGCAGTCGCGGACAGTTTAATGAAAAACTGTTTTTT.

This rearrangement joins TRBV4-1 to TRBJ1-5; perhaps TRBD1 as D (6 bases). This CDR3 is built from 16 residues. The germline CDR1 and CDR2 sequences are MGHRA and YSYEKL. V was clipped by 1 base and J by 7 bases, with 17 bases between them. The CDR3 DNA reads as TGCGCCAGCAGCCAAGCCTACACAGGGTTAAGCCAGCCCCAGCATTTT. Residues: CASSQAYTGLSQPQHF.

V gene TRBV5-6 combines with J gene TRBJ1-5; possible D gene TRBD1, 6 bases. The germline V gene has CDR1 SGHDT and CDR2 YYEEEE. V lost 4 bases to trimming and J lost 4 bases, with 12 bases between them. CDR3 length equals 14 residues. This CDR3 reads CASSRRGGNQPQHF. CDR3 nucleotides: TGTGCCAGCAGCCGGAGGGGGGGTAATCAGCCCCAGCATTTT.

This chain uses TRBV6-5 with TRBJ2-3, with a tentative D call TRBD2 (6 bases). Germline V gene data show CDR1 as MNHEY and CDR2 as SVGAGI. This CDR3 comprises 16 residues. V lost 0 bases and J 2 bases, leaving 12 bases between the germline ends. The CDR3 reads CASSYSTGGITDTQYF. The CDR3 nucleotides are TGTGCCAGCAGTTACTCGACTGGGGGGATCACAGATACGCAGTATTTT.

The J gene is TRBJ1-1, the V gene TRBV5-1; tentative D call: TRBD1 (5 bases). This CDR3 has 14 residues. Trimming took off 4 bases at V and 1 base at J, with 11 bases between the two ends. Germline-derived CDR1 and CDR2 are SGHRS and YFSETQ. CDR3 coding DNA: TGCGCCAGCAGCGGATCGGGGGGGAACACTGAAGCTTTCTTT. Residues: CASSGSGGNTEAFF.

A few counts support this clone. V gene TRBV10-3 combines with J gene TRBJ2-2, with D tentatively TRBD2 (6 bases). The germline V gene has CDR1 ENHRY and CDR2 SYGVKD. The CDR3 contains 13 residues. V lost 6 bases and J lost 4, with 9 bases in between. The CDR3 coding sequence is TGTGCCATCAGACCGGAGGGCACCGGGGAGCTGTTTTTT. It encodes CAIRPEGTGELFF.

The V call is TRBV5-5, the J call TRBJ2-5, with 11 bases identical to TRBD2. The length of the CDR3 is 15 residues. Germline CDR1 and CDR2: SGHKS and YYEKEE (reference sequence). V gave up 1 base and J gave up 5 bases; unmatched junction bases: 4. The CDR3 DNA reads as TGTGCCAGCAGCTTGAATAGCGGGGGGGCCGAGACCCAGTACTTC. It encodes CASSLNSGGAETQYF.

The gene calls are TRBV9 and TRBJ2-7; TRBD2 matches 7 bases. After removal of 0 bases from V and 5 bases from J, the junction contained 5 bases not matched to a gene. CDR1 and CDR2 from the germline V gene are SGDLS and YYNGEE. The CDR3 loop spans 14 amino acids. The chain's CDR3 is CASSVAGGTHEQYF. For the CDR3, the DNA is TGTGCCAGCAGCGTAGCGGGAGGAACCCACGAGCAGTACTTC.

The J gene is TRBJ1-5, the V gene TRBV5-1; 9 bases fit TRBD1. Germline-derived CDR1 and CDR2 are SGHRS and YFSETQ. V trimming: 3 bases; J trimming: 6 bases; junction bases outside the gene matches: 7. The CDR3 covers 15 residues. The CDR3: CASSWVSGQGQPQHF. The DNA for the CDR3 is TGCGCCAGCAGCTGGGTATCGGGACAGGGTCAGCCCCAGCATTTT.

The gene calls are TRBV9 and TRBJ2-7; TRBD1 matches at 8 bases. Germline V CDR1 and CDR2: SGDLS, YYNGEE. The CDR3 runs 16 residues. With V trimmed by 0 bases and J by 6 bases, 11 bases remained unmatched. CDR3 sequence: CASSVGVQGANPEQYF. CDR3 bases: TGTGCCAGCAGCGTAGGGGTCCAGGGGGCGAACCCCGAGCAGTACTTC. The full variable domain, in which reference TRBV9 and TRBJ2-7 provide the parts outside the CDR3, is DSGVTQTPKHLITATGQRVTLRCSPRSGDLSVYWYQQSLDQGLQFLIQYYNGEERAKGNILERFSAQQFPDLHSELNLSSLELGDSALYFCASSVGVQGANPEQYFGPGTRLTVT.

The J gene is TRBJ1-1, the V gene TRBV5-4, with 8 bases fitting TRBD1. With 3 bases clipped from V and 5 bases from J, the junction kept 12 bases outside the gene matches. CDR1 and CDR2 (germline): SGHNT, YYREEE (reference sequence). The CDR3 covers 16 residues. CDR3 sequence (DNA): TGTGCCAGCAGCTCTGCAGGGGGCGCAGGGAAGACTGAAGCTTTCTTT. Residues: CASSSAGGAGKTEAFF.

DNA for the CDR3: TGTGCCAGCAGCCAAGGCAGGCAGGGGTTCAGTACTAATGAAAAACTGTTTTTT. Translation gives CASSQGRQGFSTNEKLFF. The chain links TRBV4-2 to TRBJ1-4; maybe TRBD1 (6 bases). The CDR3 loop spans 18 amino acids. Trimming took off 1 base at V and 2 bases at J, with 17 bases between the two ends. Germline V lookup: CDR1 LGHNA, CDR2 YNFKEQ.

The chain has TRBV5-1 and TRBJ1-2; D remains ambiguous. CDR1 is SGHRS, CDR2 YFSETQ, per germline. The V end was cut by 6 bases, the J end by 8 bases, with 23 bases between. The CDR3 loop spans 15 amino acids. Here the CDR3 DNA reads TGCGCCAGCAAGGTTGCAGGAGGGATCCTAAGGGGCTACACCTTC. As protein: CASKVAGGILRGYTF. Complete variable domain (other parts from reference TRBV5-1 and TRBJ1-2): KAGVTQTPRYLIKTRGQQVTLSCSPISGHRSVSWYQQTPGQGLQFLFEYFSETQRNKGNFPGRFSGRQFSNSRSEMNVSTLELGDSALYLCASKVAGGILRGYTFGSGTRLTVV.

Here the CDR3 reads CASSLGQGWGVYEKLFF. As DNA, the CDR3 is TGTGCCAGCAGCCTCGGACAGGGTTGGGGTGTTTATGAAAAACTGTTTTTT. This chain uses TRBV11-2 with TRBJ1-4; TRBD1 agrees at 8 bases. V shed 5 bases and J 6 bases; nucleotides not matched to a gene: 14. From germline, CDR1 is SGHAT and CDR2 FQNNGV. The CDR3 is made up of 17 amino acids.

This chain uses TRBV28 with TRBJ2-1; 10 positions match TRBD2. Trimming took 5 bases from V and 6 from J; bases not matched to a gene: 7. This CDR3 has 15 residues. The germline gives CDR1 MDHEN, CDR2 SYDVKM. CDR3 bases: TGTGCCAGCAGTCCGCAGACTAGCGGGTCCAATGAGCAGTTCTTC. The encoded protein is CASSPQTSGSNEQFF.